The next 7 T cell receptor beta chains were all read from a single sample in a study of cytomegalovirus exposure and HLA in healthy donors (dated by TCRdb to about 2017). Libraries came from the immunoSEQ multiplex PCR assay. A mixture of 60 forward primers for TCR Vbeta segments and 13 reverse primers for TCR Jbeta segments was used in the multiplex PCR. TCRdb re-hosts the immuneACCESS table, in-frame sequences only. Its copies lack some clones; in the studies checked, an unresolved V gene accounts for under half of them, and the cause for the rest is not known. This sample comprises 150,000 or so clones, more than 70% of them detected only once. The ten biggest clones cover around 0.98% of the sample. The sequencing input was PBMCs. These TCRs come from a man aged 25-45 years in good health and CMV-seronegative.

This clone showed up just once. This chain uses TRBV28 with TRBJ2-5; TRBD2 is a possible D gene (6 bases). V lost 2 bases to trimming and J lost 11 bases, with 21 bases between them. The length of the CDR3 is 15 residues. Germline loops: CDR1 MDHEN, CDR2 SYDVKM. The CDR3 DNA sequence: TGTGCCAGCAGTTTACCGGGATTCCCTCGCGGGGAGCAGTACTTC. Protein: CASSLPGFPRGEQYF.

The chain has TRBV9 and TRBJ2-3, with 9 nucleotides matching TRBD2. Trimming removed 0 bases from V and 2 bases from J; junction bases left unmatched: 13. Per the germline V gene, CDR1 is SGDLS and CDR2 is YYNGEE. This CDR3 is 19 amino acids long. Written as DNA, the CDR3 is TGTGCCAGCAGCGTAGCCCCAGCGGGGGGCCTTGGGTCCACAGATACGCAGTATTTT. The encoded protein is CASSVAPAGGLGSTDTQYF.

CDR3 coding DNA: TGCGCCAGCAGCTTCCTTGGGGCTGGGAATGAGCAGTTCTTC. Translated: CASSFLGAGNEQFF. The chain uses TRBV5-1 and TRBJ2-1; tentative D call: TRBD1 (5 bases). The CDR3 extends over 14 amino acids. Germline CDR1 and CDR2: SGHRS and YFSETQ. With 2 bases removed from V and 7 bases from J, the gap between germline ends came to 13 bases.

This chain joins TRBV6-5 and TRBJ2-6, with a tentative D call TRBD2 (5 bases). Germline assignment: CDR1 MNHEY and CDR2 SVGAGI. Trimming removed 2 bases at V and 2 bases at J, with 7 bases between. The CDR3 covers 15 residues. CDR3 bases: TGTGCCAGCAGTTACGAGGGCACTGGGGCCAACGTCCTGACTTTC. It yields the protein CASSYEGTGANVLTF.

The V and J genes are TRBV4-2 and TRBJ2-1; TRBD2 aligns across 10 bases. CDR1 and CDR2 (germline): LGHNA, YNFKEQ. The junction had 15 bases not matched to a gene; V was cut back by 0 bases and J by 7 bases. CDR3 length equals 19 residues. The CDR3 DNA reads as TGTGCCAGCAGCCAAGATCGGGGGGTAGCGGGGGGCGTCGGGAATGAGCAGTTCTTC. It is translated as CASSQDRGVAGGVGNEQFF.

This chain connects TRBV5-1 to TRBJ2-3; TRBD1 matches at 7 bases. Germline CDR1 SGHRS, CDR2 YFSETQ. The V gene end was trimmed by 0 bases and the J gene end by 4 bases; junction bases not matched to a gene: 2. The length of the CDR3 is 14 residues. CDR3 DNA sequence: TGCGCCAGCAGCTTGGGAGGGGGCCCAGATACGCAGTATTTT. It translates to CASSLGGGPDTQYF.

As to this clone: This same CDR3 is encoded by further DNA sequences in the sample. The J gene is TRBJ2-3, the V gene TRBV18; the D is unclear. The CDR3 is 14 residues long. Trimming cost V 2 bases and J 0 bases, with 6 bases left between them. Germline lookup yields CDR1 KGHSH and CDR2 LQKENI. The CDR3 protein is CASSPGASTDTQYF. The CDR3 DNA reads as TGTGCCAGCTCACCAGGAGCGAGCACAGATACGCAGTATTTT.